This T cell receptor beta chain was sequenced in a study of technical replicates of blood from a handful of donors. This CDR3 contains 15 residues. Germline assignment: CDR1 SNHLY and CDR2 FYNNEI. Trimming pared 2 bases from V and 2 bases from J, leaving 11 bases between. Sequencing used immunoSEQ multiplex PCR; TCRdb keeps in-frame clones, though not all of them. The repertoire has about 59,000 clones, around 93% of them found once; the top ten carry over 4%. The rearrangement uses TRBV2 and TRBJ2-3; D possibly corresponds to TRBD1 (6 bases). Sequenced: PBMCs. This receptor was taken from a human donor in good health. Some clones in this sample may be carry-over from other donors' samples. The CDR3 sequence: CASSEMGHDTDTQYF. CDR3 DNA: TGTGCCAGCAGTGAAATGGGACACGACACAGATACGCAGTATTTT.